These T cell receptor beta chains were read from a single sample in a study of shared clonotypes between healthy human individuals. Repertoires were generated with immunoSEQ multiplex PCR, while TCRdb's copy carries only in-frame clones and drops some. Of around 2.5 million clones listed, more than 85% are singletons. Material for sequencing was naive CD4+ T cells from PBMCs. The receptors derive from a man between 18 and 35 years old in good health. Some clones in this sample may be carry-over from other donors' samples. Each CDR3 is given with its conserved first and last residue. Fields, in order: V gene, D gene, J gene, clone size, CDR3 DNA, CDR3 protein. The D gene is left open where the match is weak. Only part of the rows carry a size: once, few, many, or a class if the clone is expanded.

V gene: TRBV7-8
D gene: -
J gene: TRBJ2-1
clone size: -
CDR3 DNA: TGTGCCAGCAGCGGAAGACAGGTGCCGTCCTACAATGAGCAGTTCTTC
CDR3 protein: CASSGRQVPSYNEQFF

V gene: TRBV4-1
D gene: -
J gene: TRBJ2-4
clone size: -
CDR3 DNA: TGCGCCAGCAGCCAACCGACAGGAGGACTAGCCAAAAACATTCAGTACTTC
CDR3 protein: CASSQPTGGLAKNIQYF

V gene: TRBV4-1
D gene: -
J gene: TRBJ2-1
clone size: -
CDR3 DNA: TGCGCCAGCAGCCATAGACTGCGGAGTAGCTCCTACAATGAGCAGTTCTTC
CDR3 protein: CASSHRLRSSSYNEQFF

V gene: TRBV19
D gene: -
J gene: TRBJ2-2
clone size: -
CDR3 DNA: TGTGCCAGTAGTATAATGGGTGGGGCAGGCGGTCTAGCCGGGGAGCTGTTTTTT
CDR3 protein: CASSIMGGAGGLAGELFF

V gene: TRBV27
D gene: TRBD1
J gene: TRBJ2-3
clone size: -
CDR3 DNA: TGTGCCAGCAGTTTCTGGGACAGGGGAACAGATACGCAGTATTTT
CDR3 protein: CASSFWDRGTDTQYF

V gene: TRBV6-5
D gene: TRBD2
J gene: TRBJ2-5
clone size: -
CDR3 DNA: TGTGCCAGCAGGCTAGCGGGAGGGCAAGAGACCCAGTACTTC
CDR3 protein: CASRLAGGQETQYF

V gene: TRBV2
D gene: -
J gene: TRBJ2-2
clone size: once
CDR3 DNA: TGTGCCAGCAGTAAAGAAGACACCGGGGAGCTGTTTTTT
CDR3 protein: CASSKEDTGELFF

V gene: TRBV29-1
D gene: -
J gene: TRBJ2-3
clone size: -
CDR3 DNA: TGCAGCGGTGCCCGGGGCACGGGAGATACGCAGTATTTT
CDR3 protein: CSGARGTGDTQYF

V gene: TRBV5-1
D gene: -
J gene: TRBJ1-3
clone size: -
CDR3 DNA: TGCGCCAGCAGATCTGGAAACACCATATATTTT
CDR3 protein: CASRSGNTIYF

V gene: TRBV15
D gene: -
J gene: TRBJ2-5
clone size: -
CDR3 DNA: TGTGCCACCAGCAGAGGGTGGGGAGACCAATACCAAGAGACCCAGTACTTC
CDR3 protein: CATSRGWGDQYQETQYF

V gene: TRBV4-2
D gene: -
J gene: TRBJ2-1
clone size: -
CDR3 DNA: TGTGCCAGCAGCGGGGAGACTTTCTACAATGAGCAGTTCTTC
CDR3 protein: CASSGETFYNEQFF

V gene: TRBV6-6
D gene: -
J gene: TRBJ2-7
clone size: -
CDR3 DNA: TGTGCCAGCAGGGGCGCGGGGATACGCGAGCAGTACTTC
CDR3 protein: CASRGAGIREQYF

V gene: TRBV5-1
D gene: -
J gene: TRBJ2-1
clone size: -
CDR3 DNA: TGCGCCAGCAGCTTCCCAGGGTTACGGGCGGCGCCGAACTCCTACAATGAGCAGTTCTTC
CDR3 protein: CASSFPGLRAAPNSYNEQFF

V gene: TRBV5-4
D gene: -
J gene: TRBJ2-5
clone size: -
CDR3 DNA: TGTGCCAGCAGTTATCCAGGGACTGAGACCCAGTACTTC
CDR3 protein: CASSYPGTETQYF

V gene: TRBV10-3
D gene: TRBD1
J gene: TRBJ2-7
clone size: -
CDR3 DNA: TGTGCCATCAGAGTAGACAGGGGGAGCCCCTACGAGCAGTACTTC
CDR3 protein: CAIRVDRGSPYEQYF

V gene: TRBV5-1
D gene: -
J gene: TRBJ1-6
clone size: -
CDR3 DNA: TGCGCCAGCAGTTCCACGGGCGGGGCCCATTCACCCCTCCACTTT
CDR3 protein: CASSSTGGAHSPLHF

V gene: TRBV5-1
D gene: TRBD1
J gene: TRBJ1-4
clone size: -
CDR3 DNA: TGCGCCAGCAGCCTACTAGGGACAGGGGAAGAAAAACTGTTTTTT
CDR3 protein: CASSLLGTGEEKLFF

V gene: TRBV4-3
D gene: TRBD2
J gene: TRBJ2-7
clone size: -
CDR3 DNA: TGCGCCAGCAGCCAAGAACCTCCGGGGGAGGGCACGTTCGAGCAGTACTTC
CDR3 protein: CASSQEPPGEGTFEQYF

V gene: TRBV9
D gene: TRBD1
J gene: TRBJ2-1
clone size: -
CDR3 DNA: TGTGCCAGCAGCGGAGCACAGGGGGCGCGGTTCTTC
CDR3 protein: CASSGAQGARFF

V gene: TRBV19
D gene: -
J gene: TRBJ2-3
clone size: -
CDR3 DNA: TGTGCCAGTAGTCCAGGGGACCTTGGAGGTGGCAATACGCAGTATTTT
CDR3 protein: CASSPGDLGGGNTQYF

V gene: TRBV9
D gene: TRBD1
J gene: TRBJ2-7
clone size: once
CDR3 DNA: TGTGCCAGCTCACGGGACAGGGGATTGGGGAGCTCCTACGAGCAGTACTTC
CDR3 protein: CASSRDRGLGSSYEQYF

V gene: TRBV4-1
D gene: -
J gene: TRBJ2-7
clone size: -
CDR3 DNA: TGCGCCAGCAGCCAAGATCCGGGTGGGGGGACCGAGCAGTACTTC
CDR3 protein: CASSQDPGGGTEQYF

V gene: TRBV29-1
D gene: -
J gene: TRBJ2-6
clone size: -
CDR3 DNA: TGCAGCGTAGACAGCTCTGGGGCCAACGTCCTGACTTTC
CDR3 protein: CSVDSSGANVLTF

V gene: TRBV7-8
D gene: TRBD1
J gene: TRBJ1-5
clone size: -
CDR3 DNA: TGTGCCAGCAGCTCCAGATCAAGACAGGGTCCGGATCAGCCCCAGCATTTT
CDR3 protein: CASSSRSRQGPDQPQHF

V gene: TRBV4-3
D gene: TRBD2
J gene: TRBJ2-3
clone size: -
CDR3 DNA: TGCGCCAGCAGCCAAGGACTGACTAGCGGGAGCTCTGATACGCAGTATTTT
CDR3 protein: CASSQGLTSGSSDTQYF

V gene: TRBV7-6
D gene: TRBD2
J gene: TRBJ2-7
clone size: -
CDR3 DNA: TGTGCCAGCAGCTTAGCGGCTAGCGGGAGAGGTATCTACGAGCAGTACTTC
CDR3 protein: CASSLAASGRGIYEQYF

V gene: TRBV6-1
D gene: -
J gene: TRBJ2-7
clone size: -
CDR3 DNA: TGTGCCAGCAGTGAGGCACTCCCGGGCAGCCGCTCCTACGAGCAGTACTTC
CDR3 protein: CASSEALPGSRSYEQYF

V gene: TRBV19
D gene: TRBD1
J gene: TRBJ1-1
clone size: -
CDR3 DNA: TGTGCCAGTAGATATTTGGACAGGGCTGGCACTGAAGCTTTCTTT
CDR3 protein: CASRYLDRAGTEAFF

V gene: TRBV11-3
D gene: -
J gene: TRBJ1-5
clone size: -
CDR3 DNA: TGTGCCAGCAGACAAAGGGGGGGCCGTGCTACCCCCCTATTCAATCAGCCCCAGCATTTT
CDR3 protein: CASRQRGGRATPLFNQPQHF

V gene: TRBV5-6
D gene: TRBD2
J gene: TRBJ2-3
clone size: -
CDR3 DNA: TGTGCCAGCAGCAGGACGGCGGGAGGGCCGACAGATACGCAGTATTTT
CDR3 protein: CASSRTAGGPTDTQYF

V gene: TRBV5-1
D gene: -
J gene: TRBJ1-1
clone size: -
CDR3 DNA: TGCGCCAGCAGCTTGATTACCCCCAGACTGAACACTGAAGCTTTCTTT
CDR3 protein: CASSLITPRLNTEAFF

V gene: TRBV6-5
D gene: -
J gene: TRBJ2-1
clone size: -
CDR3 DNA: TGTGCCAGCAGTTACTCGGACGGGGTTCGGTCGCAGTTCTTC
CDR3 protein: CASSYSDGVRSQFF

V gene: TRBV10-3
D gene: TRBD2
J gene: TRBJ2-1
clone size: -
CDR3 DNA: TGTGCCATCAGGGCCTCTGGGGCTAGCGGGTCTAGCTCCTACAATGAGCAGTTCTTC
CDR3 protein: CAIRASGASGSSSYNEQFF

V gene: TRBV7-9
D gene: -
J gene: TRBJ1-3
clone size: few
CDR3 DNA: TGTGCCAGCAGCCCGGACAGCTCTGGAAACACCATATATTTT
CDR3 protein: CASSPDSSGNTIYF

V gene: TRBV20-1
D gene: -
J gene: TRBJ2-7
clone size: -
CDR3 DNA: TGCAGTGTTACCCCAGGGGACGAGCAGTACTTC
CDR3 protein: CSVTPGDEQYF

V gene: TRBV2
D gene: TRBD1
J gene: TRBJ2-1
clone size: -
CDR3 DNA: TGTGCCAGCAGTGGTCGGGACAGACCAAGGTCCTACAATGAGCAGTTCTTC
CDR3 protein: CASSGRDRPRSYNEQFF

V gene: TRBV28
D gene: TRBD2
J gene: TRBJ2-1
clone size: once
CDR3 DNA: TGTGCCAGCAGTTTGTGGCTAGCGGGAGGGTCCTACAATGAGCAGTTCTTC
CDR3 protein: CASSLWLAGGSYNEQFF

V gene: TRBV28
D gene: -
J gene: TRBJ1-5
clone size: -
CDR3 DNA: TGTGCCAGCAGTTTATTACGGAGGACGGGGAATCAGCCCCAGCATTTT
CDR3 protein: CASSLLRRTGNQPQHF

V gene: TRBV4-1
D gene: -
J gene: TRBJ2-2
clone size: -
CDR3 DNA: TGCGCCAGCAGCTTTACGGGAGAATCGGCCGGGGAGCTGTTTTTT
CDR3 protein: CASSFTGESAGELFF

V gene: TRBV28
D gene: -
J gene: TRBJ2-3
clone size: -
CDR3 DNA: TGTGCCAGCAGTCACCTCGGGGGGCGAGGGCCAGATACGCAGTATTTT
CDR3 protein: CASSHLGGRGPDTQYF

V gene: TRBV27
D gene: -
J gene: TRBJ1-1
clone size: -
CDR3 DNA: TGTGCCAGCAGACAGTGGGACCGAAGTACTGAAGCTTTCTTT
CDR3 protein: CASRQWDRSTEAFF

V gene: TRBV19
D gene: TRBD1
J gene: TRBJ2-2
clone size: -
CDR3 DNA: TGTGCCAGTAGGAAAGACAGGGTGTCGACCGGGGAGCTGTTTTTT
CDR3 protein: CASRKDRVSTGELFF

V gene: TRBV27
D gene: -
J gene: TRBJ1-1
clone size: -
CDR3 DNA: TGTGCCAGCAGTTTATGGAGATCCACTGAAGCTTTCTTT
CDR3 protein: CASSLWRSTEAFF